These T cell receptor beta chains were read from a single sample in a study of blood T cell repertoires in COVID-19. Repertoires were generated with immunoSEQ multiplex PCR, while TCRdb's copy carries only in-frame clones and drops some. This sample carries about 150,000 clones, around 84% of them seen once, and the ten largest clones take around 7%. The sequenced sample consisted of PBMCs or T cells enriched from blood (not recorded which). Receptors were obtained from a man aged 50-59 years who had recovered from COVID-19. Each CDR3 is given without its conserved first and last residue.

j_call v_call cdr3_aa
TRBJ2-5 TRBV7-9 ASSPRTGIGQETQY
TRBJ2-4 TRBV6-5 ASGFQRGKNIQY
TRBJ2-3 TRBV5-1 ASSLEGDLTDTQY
TRBJ2-2 TRBV7-2 ASSLGLAGGAGELF
TRBJ1-1 TRBV7-9 ASSLQTDTEAF
TRBJ2-7 TRBV5-1 ASSLIPGQGDEQY
TRBJ1-1 TRBV9 ASSRDRNTEAF
TRBJ2-7 TRBV5-1 ASSIGVWTGDGQY
TRBJ1-5 TRBV5-1 ASSPGFWGDQPQH
TRBJ1-5 TRBV2 ASTGERNQPQH
TRBJ2-7 TRBV29-1 SVEWQGGEQY
TRBJ2-2 TRBV30 AWKFPGTGHTGELF
TRBJ1-2 TRBV12-3/TRBV12-4 ASGTGNYGYT
TRBJ2-7 TRBV24-1 ATSADRVSYEQY
TRBJ2-3 TRBV7-3 ASTSGAADTQY
TRBJ1-6 TRBV6-2/TRBV6-3 ASSYPGTGNSPLH
TRBJ2-5 TRBV5-1 ASSSAGGSGGETQY
TRBJ2-6 TRBV3-1/TRBV3-2 ASSQQHGVAGANVLT
TRBJ1-2 TRBV7-9 ASSLIGQGNYGYT
TRBJ1-2 TRBV5-6 ASSFTHRGLLHGYT
TRBJ2-3 TRBV2 ASSHAAGERTDTQY
TRBJ2-7 TRBV4-2 ASSLAGVNEQY
TRBJ2-5 TRBV6-2/TRBV6-3 ASSYSPSGGKETQY
TRBJ2-6 TRBV19 ASTPGGWSGANVLT
TRBJ2-5 TRBV5-4 ASSLNRGQETQY
TRBJ1-5 TRBV19 ASSIAGGDQPQH
TRBJ1-3 TRBV9 ASSYAGLNSGNTIY
TRBJ2-1 TRBV5-4 ASSLSQGAYNEQF
TRBJ1-1 TRBV5-1 ASRPFQGLNTEAF
TRBJ2-7 TRBV15 ATSSQGYEQY
TRBJ2-1 TRBV9 ASSPRQGTGDEQF
TRBJ1-1 TRBV13 ASSLATAYTEAF
TRBJ1-1 TRBV3-1/TRBV3-2 ASSQERLSTEAF
TRBJ2-5 TRBV28 ASCDSYQETQY
TRBJ2-7 TRBV3-1/TRBV3-2 ASSVGRANEQY
TRBJ1-2 TRBV19 ASARQGANGYT
TRBJ1-4 TRBV5-1 ASSLVAGTNEKLF
TRBJ2-5 TRBV12-5 ASGLVVGLEIVETQY
TRBJ2-2 TRBV5-5 ASSQTGGSAGELF
TRBJ2-5 TRBV6-1 ASSDTGVQETQY
TRBJ2-1 TRBV29-1 SGGQRGMDEQF
TRBJ2-7 TRBV5-6 ASSLAAGGNEQY
TRBJ1-1 TRBV7-9 ASSLSSPNTEAF
TRBJ1-1 TRBV6-5 ASSPLAGKNTEAF